A single sample is the source of the 23 T cell receptor beta chains below, sequenced in a study of metastatic and nonmetastatic thyroid tumors. TCRdb reanalyzed the PCR reads via MiXCR. Of 80,000 to 85,000 clones in the sample, approximately 12% are singletons; the top ten hold roughly 9.6%. Every patient underwent thyroid surgery untreated. Sample: tumor tissue. These receptors originate from a female donor with papillary thyroid cancer or a benign thyroid nodule (not recorded which). Some clones in this sample may be carry-over from other donors' samples.

This clone has just a few counts. A much larger clone differs by one base, so this may be a read error. V usage is TRBV20-1 and J usage is TRBJ2-1, with 8 nucleotides matching TRBD2. Germline CDR1 reads DFQATT; CDR2 reads SNEGSKA (reference sequence). The CDR3 is 13 amino acids. The J segment lost 6 bases and the V segment lost 3 bases, leaving 4 bases of the junction unmatched. The CDR3 DNA sequence: TGCAGTGCTAGTATAGCGGGACCCAATGAGCAGTTCTTC. Residues: CSASIAGPNEQFF.

At least ten counts were recorded for this clone. The rearrangement joins TRBV19 to TRBJ2-2; perhaps TRBD2 as D (6 bases). Germline V lookup: CDR1 LNHDA, CDR2 SQIVND (reference sequence). This CDR3 has 17 residues. Deletions cut 3 bases from V and 6 bases from J, with 20 bases between. The CDR3 region has the DNA TGTGCCAGTAGTATTAGTGCTGCGGGACCCCGCGCCGGGGAGCTGTTTTTT. Translated: CASSISAAGPRAGELFF.

This clone was seen many times. The chain links TRBV6-4 to TRBJ1-2; no reliable D call. There are 12 residues in the CDR3. Trimming stripped 6 bases from V and 4 bases from J, with 9 bases between. The germline CDR1 and CDR2 sequences are MRHNA and SNTAGT. CDR3: CASRASIYGYTF. The CDR3 DNA reads TGTGCCAGCAGGGCCAGTATCTATGGCTACACCTTC.

This clone was seen at least ten times. The V call is TRBV20-1, the J call TRBJ1-6; possible D gene TRBD1, 6 bases. Germline-derived CDR1 and CDR2 are DFQATT and SNEGSKA (reference sequence). The CDR3 totals 15 residues. The germline V and J ends were trimmed by 3 bases and 5 bases, with 14 bases remaining between them. Here the CDR3 reads CSARDSEVNNSPLHF. The CDR3 DNA follows: TGCAGTGCTAGGGACAGTGAAGTGAATAATTCACCCCTCCACTTT.

V and J are TRBV20-1 and TRBJ2-7; 11 positions agree with TRBD2. Germline V CDR1 and CDR2: DFQATT, SNEGSKA (reference sequence). There are 18 residues in the CDR3. J lost 3 bases, V lost 0 bases, and 13 bases had no gene match. The CDR3 sequence: CSARDLMVAGGLNYEQYF. CDR3 bases: TGCAGTGCTAGAGATCTGATGGTAGCGGGAGGGTTAAACTACGAGCAGTACTTC.

Concerning this clone itself: A much larger clone differs from this one at a single base, so this may be a read error. The J gene is TRBJ2-6, the V gene TRBV27; the D call may be TRBD1 or TRBD2 (5 bases each). This CDR3 is built from 14 residues. Per the germline V gene, CDR1 is MNHEY and CDR2 is SMNVEV (reference sequence). The CDR3, as DNA: TGTGCCAGCAGTAAAGGGGTCGGGGCCAACTTCCTGACTTTC. Protein sequence: CASSKGVGANFLTF.

This clone showed up many times. V usage is TRBV30 and J usage is TRBJ2-7; D may be TRBD2 (6 bases). Per the germline V gene, CDR1 is GTSNPN and CDR2 is SVGIG (reference sequence). The ends were cut back, 6 bases at V and 7 bases at J, with 22 bases in the middle. This CDR3 is built from 14 residues. The CDR3 nucleotides are TGTGCCTGCACACCGGGGGACGGAGGGTGGGAGCAGTACTTC. This gives the protein CACTPGDGGWEQYF.

This clone was picked up many times. The J gene is TRBJ2-6, the V gene TRBV6-2 or TRBV6-3; 8 bases map to TRBD1. The V and J ends lost 0 bases and 3 bases, in that order; junction bases with no gene match: 10. This CDR3 is built from 19 residues. Germline V gives CDR1 MNHEY, CDR2 SVGEGT. CDR3 sequence (DNA): TGTGCCAGCAGTTACTCGAGGGGGCCGACAGGGGATGGGGCCAACGTCCTGACTTTC. This translates into CASSYSRGPTGDGANVLTF.

This clone was detected many times. V usage is TRBV3-1 and J usage is TRBJ1-1; D might be TRBD1 (5 bases). This CDR3 has 20 residues. Trimming removed 1 base from V and 5 bases from J, with 29 bases in between. Per the germline V gene, CDR1 is LGHDT and CDR2 is YNNKEL (reference sequence). The CDR3 spells CASSQAVLSRRHTGGTEAFF. The DNA of the CDR3 is TGTGCCAGCAGCCAAGCAGTTCTGAGTCGGCGTCACACGGGGGGGACTGAAGCTTTCTTT.

The chain's CDR3 is CASSLSSGTGLYEQYF. The CDR3 region has the DNA TGTGCCAGCAGCCTAAGCTCGGGGACAGGCCTCTACGAGCAGTACTTC. This chain uses TRBV6-1 with TRBJ2-7; 8 bases map to TRBD1. V shed 6 bases, J shed 3 bases, and the junction held 13 bases outside the gene matches. The V gene's germline CDR1 is MNHNS and CDR2 SASEGT. The CDR3 extends over 16 amino acids.

In its sample, this clone was seen many times. The junction differs from germline at one of its ends, possibly a read error. The V and J genes are TRBV30 and TRBJ2-4, with D tentatively TRBD1 or TRBD2 (5 bases each). There are 15 residues in the CDR3. In germline, CDR1 is GTSNPN, CDR2 SVGIG (reference sequence). The CDR3: CAGSRGPTKGNIQYF. In nucleotides, the CDR3 is TGTGCCGGGAGTAGGGGCCCAACAAAGGGCAACATTCAGTACTTC.

This clone was observed a handful of times. The chain has TRBV6-6 and TRBJ2-2; 9 bases align to TRBD2. Germline assignment: CDR1 MNHNY and CDR2 SVGAGI (reference sequence). The junction had 8 bases not matched to a gene; V was cut back by 0 bases and J by 3 bases. CDR3 length: 18 residues. In DNA, the CDR3 is TGTGCCAGCAGTTACTCAATTAGCGGGAGCGCCTACACCGGGGAGCTGTTTTTT. This translates into CASSYSISGSAYTGELFF.

The sample holds a few counts of this clone. One base away lies a much larger clone, so this may be a sequencing read error. The V and J genes are TRBV15 and TRBJ1-5; no clear D gene. The CDR3 consists of 15 residues. In germline, CDR1 is LNHNV, CDR2 YYDKDF (reference sequence). Trimming removed 0 bases from V and 4 bases from J, with 10 bases in between. Here the CDR3 DNA reads TGTGCCACCAGCAGAGACTCCCTAGGGAATCAGCCCCAGCATTTT. Protein: CATSRDSLGNQPQHF.

This clone was detected a few times. This may arise from a read error, as a much more abundant clone is one base away. The chain links TRBV19 to TRBJ1-1, with no clear D. The CDR3 contains 11 residues. Germline V gene sequence: CDR1 LNHDA, CDR2 SQIVND (reference sequence). V lost 8 bases and J 5 bases, leaving 9 bases between the germline ends. The CDR3 reads CASVGRTEAFF. The CDR3 DNA reads TGTGCCAGTGTTGGGAGAACTGAAGCTTTCTTT. The full variable domain, rest sourced from reference TRBV19 and TRBJ1-1, is DGGITQSPKYLFRKEGQNVTLSCEQNLNHDAMYWYRQDPGQGLRLIYYSQIVNDFQKGDIAEGYSVSREKKESFPLTVTSAQKNPTAFYLCASVGRTEAFFGQGTRLTVV.

This clone was recorded many times. The chain carries TRBV6-1 and TRBJ1-1; a weak D match, TRBD1 (5 bases). This CDR3 has 17 residues. V lost 6 bases to trimming and J lost 1 base, with 21 bases between them. Germline-derived CDR1 and CDR2 are MNHNS and SASEGT. The CDR3 protein is CASSYTFKGRSNTEAFF. CDR3 DNA sequence: TGTGCCAGCAGCTATACCTTCAAGGGGAGGTCGAACACTGAAGCTTTCTTT.

This clone has ten or more counts. This chain joins TRBV12-3 or TRBV12-4 and TRBJ1-1; the match to TRBD1 covers 7 bases. J gave up 6 bases and V 6 bases, and 10 bases lay outside the gene matches. The CDR3 consists of 14 residues. The CDR3 protein is CASSSDRVRAEAFF. The CDR3 DNA sequence: TGTGCCAGCAGCTCCGACAGGGTCAGGGCTGAAGCTTTCTTT.

V gene TRBV27 combines with J gene TRBJ2-1; TRBD2 matches at 9 bases. Germline V gene sequence: CDR1 MNHEY, CDR2 SMNVEV (reference sequence). This CDR3 has 17 residues. The trim removed 5 bases at V and 8 bases at J, leaving 16 bases unmatched. The CDR3 DNA follows: TGTGCCAGCAGTCCGCTCCCGCTAGCGGGATGGTCTGATGAGCAGTTCTTC. Its protein product is CASSPLPLAGWSDEQFF.

This clone was counted ten times or more. J is TRBJ2-1 and V is TRBV24-1, with 10 bases identical to TRBD2. There are 16 residues in the CDR3. The V gene's germline CDR1 is KGHDR and CDR2 SFDVKD. The trim removed 1 base at V and 4 bases at J, leaving 3 bases unmatched. The CDR3 sequence is CATSDFLAGGYNEQFF. The CDR3 DNA reads as TGTGCCACCAGTGATTTTTTAGCGGGAGGATACAATGAGCAGTTCTTC.

This clone showed up many times. This specimen includes other DNA sequences encoding the same CDR3. The chain carries TRBV5-1 and TRBJ1-3; unclear D gene. Germline CDR1 SGHRS, CDR2 YFSETQ. The CDR3 has 14 amino acids. V lost 0 bases and J 3 bases, leaving 7 bases between the germline ends. As DNA, the CDR3 is TGCGCCAGCAGCTTGGTGGGGATTGGAAACACCATATATTTT. It specifies CASSLVGIGNTIYF. Drawing the rest from reference TRBV5-1 and TRBJ1-3, the complete variable domain is KAGVTQTPRYLIKTRGQQVTLSCSPISGHRSVSWYQQTPGQGLQFLFEYFSETQRNKGNFPGRFSGRQFSNSRSEMNVSTLELGDSALYLCASSLVGIGNTIYFGEGSWLTVV.

CDR3 DNA sequence: TGCAGCTCGGGACAGGGATCCTACGAGCAGTACTTC. Translation gives CSSGQGSYEQYF. V usage is TRBV29-1 and J usage is TRBJ2-7, with TRBD1 matching over 9 bases. This CDR3 spans 12 amino acids. V lost 8 bases and J lost 1; bases outside the gene matches: 3. The germline V gene encodes CDR1 SQVTM and CDR2 ANQGSEA.

This clone came up many times. The rearrangement links TRBV5-5 to TRBJ2-5; TRBD2 matches 10 bases. V was clipped by 0 bases and J by 4 bases; unmatched bases: 9. Germline V gene lookup returns CDR1 SGHKS and CDR2 YYEKEE (reference sequence). The CDR3 is made up of 17 amino acids. The CDR3, as DNA: TGTGCCAGCAGCTTGGCCGGGAGCGGGAGGGCCTTAGAGACCCAGTACTTC. Protein sequence: CASSLAGSGRALETQYF. Full variable domain (remainder filled in from reference TRBV5-5 and TRBJ2-5): DAGVTQSPTHLIKTRGQQVTLRCSPISGHKSVSWYQQVLGQGPQFIFQYYEKEERGRGNFPDRFSARQFPNYSSELNVNALLLGDSALYLCASSLAGSGRALETQYFGPGTRLLVL.

This clone turned up a few times. CDR3 bases: TGTGCCACCAGCAGAGTGCAGGTGGCCTACAATGAGCAGTTCTTC. Protein sequence: CATSRVQVAYNEQFF. The rearrangement links TRBV15 to TRBJ2-1, with D hard to call. Trimming shortened V by 1 base and J by 2 bases, and 9 bases separated the two germline ends. The V gene's germline CDR1 is LNHNV and CDR2 YYDKDF (reference sequence). The length of the CDR3 is 15 residues.

This clone was detected many times. The chain is built from TRBV5-8 and TRBJ2-5; D unclear. V lost 1 base to trimming and J lost 5 bases, with 9 bases between them. The length of the CDR3 is 13 residues. The germline CDR1 and CDR2 sequences are SGHTS and YDEGEE. CDR3 nucleotides: TGTGCCAGCAGCTTGCGCGGAGTCGAGACCCAGTACTTC. This encodes CASSLRGVETQYF.